A single sample is the source of the 5 T cell receptor beta chains below, sequenced in a study of cytomegalovirus exposure and HLA in healthy donors. PCR was performed using 60 Vbeta and 13 Jbeta primers. Repertoires were generated with immunoSEQ multiplex PCR, while TCRdb's copy carries only in-frame clones and drops some. The sample lists 270,000 or so clones, 86% occurring once. Sequencing was carried out using PBMCs. These receptors were taken from a man aged 35-49 years in good health and CMV-seropositive.

Concerning this clone: One end of the junction is discordant with germline, which a read error may explain. The rearrangement uses TRBV7-9 and TRBJ1-1, with a weak D call TRBD1 (5 bases). The CDR3 length is 12 residues. Germline lookup yields CDR1 SEHNR and CDR2 FQNEAQ (reference sequence). CDR3 sequence (DNA): TGTGCCAGCAGCCGCCAGGGCACTAAAGCTTTCTTT. This encodes CASSRQGTKAFF.

This clone was counted once. This chain connects TRBV5-6 to TRBJ1-1; 7 bases are a match to TRBD1. V shed 4 bases, J shed 1 base, and the junction held 1 base outside the gene matches. The CDR3 is made up of 13 amino acids. Germline CDR1 SGHDT, CDR2 YYEEEE. CDR3 nucleotides: TGTGCCAGCAGCGGGGACAGGAACACTGAAGCTTTCTTT. Its translation: CASSGDRNTEAFF.

The chain is built from TRBV9 and TRBJ2-5, with 8 nucleotides matching TRBD1. The V gene's germline CDR1 is SGDLS and CDR2 YYNGEE. The V gene end was trimmed by 3 bases and the J gene end by 5 bases; junction bases not matched to a gene: 6. This CDR3 has 14 amino acids. For the CDR3, the DNA is TGTGCCAGCAGCGCCGGACAGGGCCGGGAGACCCAGTACTTC. Amino acid sequence: CASSAGQGRETQYF.

V is TRBV4-1 and J is TRBJ2-5, with TRBD1 identical over 10 bases. Germline V gene data show CDR1 as MGHRA and CDR2 as YSYEKL. The CDR3 extends over 16 amino acids. V gave up 4 bases and J gave up 4 bases; unmatched junction bases: 9. CDR3 residues: CASSLRTGGSGETQYF. In DNA, the CDR3 is TGCGCCAGCAGCCTGCGGACAGGGGGGAGTGGAGAGACCCAGTACTTC.

This clone appeared once. The CDR3 loop reads CATRQGNSYEQYF. In DNA, the CDR3 is TGTGCCACTCGACAGGGAAACTCCTACGAGCAGTACTTC. V usage is TRBV6-1 and J usage is TRBJ2-7; 7 bases fit TRBD1. The CDR3 spans 13 residues. V gave up 10 bases and J gave up 0 bases; unmatched junction bases: 6. The germline V gene encodes CDR1 MNHNS and CDR2 SASEGT.